This TCR beta chain was found in a study of patients and donors after allogeneic stem cell transplantation. The V and J ends lost 4 bases and 0 bases respectively, with 7 bases between them. CDR3 length: 13 residues. Germline loops: CDR1 GTSNPN, CDR2 SVGIG (reference sequence). Each CDR3 protein is one row after TCRdb ran MiXCR on the RT-PCR reads. Found here are 400,000 to 500,000 distinct CDR3 sequences, approximately 16% of them singletons; the top ten hold about 7%. Sequencing was done on a sample of blood, either unsorted or a sorted T cell fraction (not recorded which). The source is a human donor who was either an allogeneic HSCT recipient or a stem cell or donor lymphocyte infusion donor (not recorded which). It is not recorded whose cells these are; they may come from a transplant donor. The chain employs TRBV30 and TRBJ2-1, with D maybe TRBD2 (5 bases). In DNA, the CDR3 is TGTGCCTGGATGGGGAGCTCCTACAATGAGCAGTTCTTC. Protein: CAWMGSSYNEQFF.